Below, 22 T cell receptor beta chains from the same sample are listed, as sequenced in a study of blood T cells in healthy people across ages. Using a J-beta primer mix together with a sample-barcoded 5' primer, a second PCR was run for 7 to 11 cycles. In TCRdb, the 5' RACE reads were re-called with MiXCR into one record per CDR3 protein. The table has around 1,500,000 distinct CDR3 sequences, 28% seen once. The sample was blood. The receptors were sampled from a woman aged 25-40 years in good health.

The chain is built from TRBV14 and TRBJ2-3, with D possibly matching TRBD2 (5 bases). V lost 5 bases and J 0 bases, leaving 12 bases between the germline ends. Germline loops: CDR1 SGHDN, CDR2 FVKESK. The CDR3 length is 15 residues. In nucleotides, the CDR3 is TGTGCCAGCAGCTGGGTGGGGAGAAGCACAGATACGCAGTATTTT. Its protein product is CASSWVGRSTDTQYF.

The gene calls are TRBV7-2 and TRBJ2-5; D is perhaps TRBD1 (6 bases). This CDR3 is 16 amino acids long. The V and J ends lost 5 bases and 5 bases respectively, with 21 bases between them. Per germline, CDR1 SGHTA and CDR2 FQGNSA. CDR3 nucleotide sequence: TGTGCCAGCAGCCAACCGGATAGGCCTGGGGGCGAGACCCAGTACTTC. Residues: CASSQPDRPGGETQYF.

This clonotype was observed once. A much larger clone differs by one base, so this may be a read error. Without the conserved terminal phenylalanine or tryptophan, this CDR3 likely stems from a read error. The CDR3, as DNA: TGTGCCAGCTCACCGGTTTCCATCGGCTACGAGCAGTACTGC. It is translated as CASSPVSIGYEQYC. This chain joins TRBV18 and TRBJ2-4, with no clear D. The J call could be wrong; TRBJ2-7 is a better fit for the DNA end. The CDR3 is made up of 14 amino acids. Germline CDR1 is KGHSH and CDR2 is LQKENI.

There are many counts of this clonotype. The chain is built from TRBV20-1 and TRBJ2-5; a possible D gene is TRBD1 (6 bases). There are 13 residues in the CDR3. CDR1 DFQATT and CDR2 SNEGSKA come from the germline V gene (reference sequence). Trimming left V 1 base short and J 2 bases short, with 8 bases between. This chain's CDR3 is CSARGTAQETQYF. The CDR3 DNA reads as TGCAGTGCTAGAGGGACAGCTCAAGAGACCCAGTACTTC.

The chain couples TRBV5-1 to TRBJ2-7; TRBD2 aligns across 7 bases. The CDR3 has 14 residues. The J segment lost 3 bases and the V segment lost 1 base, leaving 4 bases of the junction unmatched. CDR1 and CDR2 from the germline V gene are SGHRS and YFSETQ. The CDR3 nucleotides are TGCGCCAGCAGCTTGCGGGGAGGGGACTACGAGCAGTACTTC. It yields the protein CASSLRGGDYEQYF. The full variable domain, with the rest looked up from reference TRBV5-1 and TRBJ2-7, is KAGVTQTPRYLIKTRGQQVTLSCSPISGHRSVSWYQQTPGQGLQFLFEYFSETQRNKGNFPGRFSGRQFSNSRSEMNVSTLELGDSALYLCASSLRGGDYEQYFGPGTRLTVT.

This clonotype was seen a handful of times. The CDR3 reads CASSDSGYLAKNIQYF. CDR3 coding DNA: TGTGCCAGCAGTGATTCGGGGTACCTAGCCAAAAACATTCAGTACTTC. V is TRBV2 and J is TRBJ2-4, with D possibly TRBD2 on 5 matching bases. CDR3 length: 16 amino acids. In germline, CDR1 is SNHLY, CDR2 FYNNEI. With 3 bases removed from V and 0 bases from J, the gap between germline ends came to 12 bases.

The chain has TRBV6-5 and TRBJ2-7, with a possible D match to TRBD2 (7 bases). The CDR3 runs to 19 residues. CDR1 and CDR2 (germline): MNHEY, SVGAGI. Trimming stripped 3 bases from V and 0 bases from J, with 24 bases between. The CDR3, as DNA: TGTGCCAGCAGTTATGCGAGGGGGGGAAGAAAAAAAAGCTCCTACGAGCAGTACTTC. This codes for CASSYARGGRKKSSYEQYF.

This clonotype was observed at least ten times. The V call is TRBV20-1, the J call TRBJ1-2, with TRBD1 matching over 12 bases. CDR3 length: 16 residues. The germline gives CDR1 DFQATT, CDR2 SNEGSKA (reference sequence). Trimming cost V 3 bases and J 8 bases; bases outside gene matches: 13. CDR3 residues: CSASAGGQGAYRGYTF. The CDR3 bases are TGCAGTGCTAGTGCCGGGGGACAGGGGGCATATCGAGGCTACACCTTC.

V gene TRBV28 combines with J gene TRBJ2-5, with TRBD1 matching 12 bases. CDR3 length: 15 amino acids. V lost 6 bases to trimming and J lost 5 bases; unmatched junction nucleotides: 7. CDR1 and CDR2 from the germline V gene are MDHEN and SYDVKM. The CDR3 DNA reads TGTGCCAGCAGGTCCGGGACAGGGGGCGTGGAGACCCAGTACTTC. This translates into CASRSGTGGVETQYF.

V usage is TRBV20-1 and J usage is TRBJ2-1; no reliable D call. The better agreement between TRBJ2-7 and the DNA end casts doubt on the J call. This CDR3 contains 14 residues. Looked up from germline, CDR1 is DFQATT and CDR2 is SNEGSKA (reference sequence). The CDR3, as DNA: TGCAGTGCGATACAAAAATTCTCCTACAATGAGCAGTACTTC. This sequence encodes CSAIQKFSYNEQYF.

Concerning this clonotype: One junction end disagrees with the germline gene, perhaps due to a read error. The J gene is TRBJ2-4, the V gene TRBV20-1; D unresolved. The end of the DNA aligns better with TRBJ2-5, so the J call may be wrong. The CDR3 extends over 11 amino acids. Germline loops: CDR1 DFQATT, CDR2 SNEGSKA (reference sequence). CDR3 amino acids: CSATSKKTQYF. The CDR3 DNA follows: TGTAGTGCTACCTCAAAAAAGACCCAGTACTTC.

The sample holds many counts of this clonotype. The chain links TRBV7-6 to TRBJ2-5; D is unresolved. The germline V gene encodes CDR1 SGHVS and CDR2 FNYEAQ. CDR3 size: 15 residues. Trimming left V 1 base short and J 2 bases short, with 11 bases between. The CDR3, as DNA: TGTGCCAGCAGCTTAGGGGGAACTGCGCAAGAGACCCAGTACTTC. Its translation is CASSLGGTAQETQYF.

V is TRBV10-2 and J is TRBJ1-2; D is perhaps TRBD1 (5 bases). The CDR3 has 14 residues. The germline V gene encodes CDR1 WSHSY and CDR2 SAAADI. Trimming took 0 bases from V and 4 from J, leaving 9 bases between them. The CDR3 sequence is CASSESGTGYGYTF. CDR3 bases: TGCGCCAGCAGTGAGTCTGGGACGGGCTATGGCTACACCTTC.

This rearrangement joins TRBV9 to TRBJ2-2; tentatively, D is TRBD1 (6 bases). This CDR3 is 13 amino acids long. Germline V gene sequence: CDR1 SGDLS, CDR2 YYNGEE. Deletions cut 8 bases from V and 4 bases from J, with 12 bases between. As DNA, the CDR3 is TGTGCCAGTCTTACAGGGACCACCGGGGAGCTGTTTTTT. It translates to CASLTGTTGELFF.

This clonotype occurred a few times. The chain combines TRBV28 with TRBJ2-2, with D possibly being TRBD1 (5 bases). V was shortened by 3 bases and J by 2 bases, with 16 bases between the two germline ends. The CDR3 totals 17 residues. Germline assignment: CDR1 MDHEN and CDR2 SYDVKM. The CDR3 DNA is TGTGCCAGCAGTTTCCACAGGTTAACTGCCAACACCGGGGAGCTGTTTTTT. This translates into CASSFHRLTANTGELFF.

The CDR3 loop is CASSQDRGGSYNSPLHF. CDR3 nucleotides: TGCGCCAGCAGCCAAGATCGCGGGGGATCCTATAATTCACCCCTCCACTTT. This chain links TRBV4-1 with TRBJ1-6, with a tentative D call TRBD1 (5 bases). The CDR3 is made up of 17 amino acids. Trimming pared 0 bases from V and 1 base from J, leaving 10 bases between. CDR1 MGHRA and CDR2 YSYEKL come from the germline V gene.

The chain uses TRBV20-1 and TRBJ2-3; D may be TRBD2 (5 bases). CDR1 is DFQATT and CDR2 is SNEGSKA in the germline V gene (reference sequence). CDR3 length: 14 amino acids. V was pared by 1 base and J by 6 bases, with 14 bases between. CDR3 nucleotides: TGCAGTGCTAGAGCCACGAGGGCTGGGGATACGCAGTATTTT. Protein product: CSARATRAGDTQYF.

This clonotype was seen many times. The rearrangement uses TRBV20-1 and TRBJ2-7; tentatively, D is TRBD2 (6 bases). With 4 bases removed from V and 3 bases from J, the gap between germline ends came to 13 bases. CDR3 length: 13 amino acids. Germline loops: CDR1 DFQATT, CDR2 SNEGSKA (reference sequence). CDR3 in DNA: TGCAGTGCTAACGGGGACTCTAACTACGAGCAGTACTTC. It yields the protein CSANGDSNYEQYF.

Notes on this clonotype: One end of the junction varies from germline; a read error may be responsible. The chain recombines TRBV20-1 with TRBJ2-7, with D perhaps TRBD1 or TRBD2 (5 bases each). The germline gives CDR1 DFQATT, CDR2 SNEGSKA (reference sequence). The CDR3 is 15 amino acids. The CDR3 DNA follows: TGCGGTGCTCCACCCTGGGGGAGACCCTCCTACGAGCAGTACTTC. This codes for CGAPPWGRPSYEQYF.

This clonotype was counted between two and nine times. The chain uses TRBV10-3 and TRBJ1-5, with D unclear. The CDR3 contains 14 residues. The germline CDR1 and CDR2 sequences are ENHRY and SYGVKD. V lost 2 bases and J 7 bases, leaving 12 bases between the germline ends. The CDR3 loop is CAISESGEWQPQHF. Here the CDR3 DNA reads TGTGCCATCAGTGAGAGTGGGGAGTGGCAGCCCCAGCATTTT.

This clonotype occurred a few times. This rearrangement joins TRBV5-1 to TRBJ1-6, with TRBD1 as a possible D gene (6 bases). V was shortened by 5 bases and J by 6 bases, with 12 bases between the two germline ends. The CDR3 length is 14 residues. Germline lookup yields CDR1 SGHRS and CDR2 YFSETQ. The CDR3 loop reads CASSRDRPNSPLHF. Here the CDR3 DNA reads TGCGCCAGCAGTCGAGACAGGCCTAATTCACCCCTCCACTTT. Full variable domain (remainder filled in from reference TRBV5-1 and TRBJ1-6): KAGVTQTPRYLIKTRGQQVTLSCSPISGHRSVSWYQQTPGQGLQFLFEYFSETQRNKGNFPGRFSGRQFSNSRSEMNVSTLELGDSALYLCASSRDRPNSPLHFGNGTRLTVT.

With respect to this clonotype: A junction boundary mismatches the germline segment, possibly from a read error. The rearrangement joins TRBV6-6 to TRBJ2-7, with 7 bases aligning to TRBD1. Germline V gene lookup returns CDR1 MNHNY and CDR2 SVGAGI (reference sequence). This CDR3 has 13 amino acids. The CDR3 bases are TGTGCCAGCAGTGAGGACAGGAACTACGAGCGGTACTTC. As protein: CASSEDRNYERYF.